This paragraph covers one TCR beta chain sequence. This sample stems from a study of control samples from healthy donors and cancer patients. The germline CDR1 and CDR2 sequences are SGHTA and FQGNSA. The CDR3 runs 15 residues. Trimming removed 3 bases from V and 11 bases from J; junction bases left unmatched: 7. Sequencing was performed with immunoSEQ multiplex PCR; in TCRdb, only in-frame clones are kept and a portion is missing. The sample contains about 180,000 clones, around 90% of which appear only once. This clonotype was sampled from a woman in her fifties or sixties in good health. V and J are TRBV7-2 and TRBJ1-4; 12 bases are shared with TRBD1. The source material was blood. The CDR3 loop is CASSLGGTGGLKLFF. Written as DNA, the CDR3 is TGTGCCAGCAGCTTGGGCGGGACAGGGGGCCTTAAACTGTTTTTT.